The 19 T cell receptor beta chains listed next were all sequenced from one sample in a study of Graves' ophthalmopathy and Graves' hyperthyroidism. Using RNA transcripts, the TCR beta CDR3 regions were amplified. RT-PCR was first run with HTBI primers, then multiplex PCR in a second round. TCRdb reprocessed the multiplex PCR reads with MiXCR, giving one entry per CDR3 protein. This sample has 200,000 to 250,000 distinct CDR3 sequences, with roughly 21% found just once. The material sequenced was peripheral blood. The receptors shown here come from a woman aged 45-59 years with Graves' ophthalmopathy.

Concerning this clonotype itself: This may be a read error: a much more frequent sequence differs by one nucleotide. This sequence joins TRBV7-2 and TRBJ1-1; D ambiguous. V gave up 3 bases and J gave up 3 bases, with 8 bases separating them. Germline lookup yields CDR1 SGHTA and CDR2 FQGNSA. CDR3 size: 13 residues. CDR3 residues: CASSFGTDTEAFF. CDR3 nucleotide sequence: TGTGCCAGCAGCTTTGGAACGGACACTGAAGCTTTCTTT. Together with reference TRBV7-2 and TRBJ1-1, the CDR3 gives the full variable domain: GAGVSQSPSNKVTEKGKDVELRCDPISGHTALYWYRQSLGQGLEFLIYFQGNSAPDKSGLPSDRFSAERTGGSVSTLTIQRTQQEDSAVYLCASSFGTDTEAFFGQGTRLTVV.

In this sample, this clonotype turned up many times. Given a much more abundant clone one base away, this may be a read error. The chain recombines TRBV12-3 or TRBV12-4 with TRBJ1-5, with D possibly being TRBD1 (5 bases). The ends were cut back, 6 bases at V and 4 bases at J, with 13 bases in the middle. This CDR3 spans 14 amino acids. The CDR3 nucleotides are TGTGCCAGCAGAAGGGGCGCGGGAAATCAGCCCCAGCATTTT. It translates to CASRRGAGNQPQHF.

This clonotype has ten or more counts. The V call is TRBV12-3 or TRBV12-4, the J call TRBJ2-7; 7 bases match TRBD1. This CDR3 spans 15 amino acids. V trimming: 2 bases; J trimming: 5 bases; junction bases outside the gene matches: 9. CDR3 region: CASSLKRGQGNEQYF. In DNA, the CDR3 is TGTGCCAGCAGTTTAAAGAGGGGGCAAGGAAACGAGCAGTACTTC.

This clonotype came up many times. The chain is built from TRBV28 and TRBJ1-2; D gene ambiguous. V dropped 5 bases and J dropped 5 bases, with 6 bases sitting between them. The CDR3 covers 11 residues. CDR1 and CDR2 from the germline V gene are MDHEN and SYDVKM. CDR3 coding DNA: TGTGCCAGCAGTGCAAAGTATGGCTACACCTTC. Amino acids: CASSAKYGYTF.

This clonotype showed up many times. The chain joins TRBV5-1 to TRBJ2-7; D remains unclear. Trimming removed 7 bases from V and 2 bases from J, with 19 bases in between. The CDR3 sequence is 15 residues long. From germline, CDR1 is SGHRS and CDR2 YFSETQ. This chain's CDR3 is CASSQDPGSPYEQYF. CDR3 DNA sequence: TGCGCCAGCTCTCAGGACCCGGGTAGTCCCTACGAGCAGTACTTC.

With regard to this clonotype: This may be a read error: a much more frequent sequence differs by one nucleotide. V is TRBV19 and J is TRBJ2-7; possibly TRBD1 or TRBD2 for D (5 bases each). Trimming removed 5 bases at V and 6 bases at J, with 20 bases between. Germline V gives CDR1 LNHDA, CDR2 SQIVND (reference sequence). The CDR3 covers 15 residues. The CDR3 coding sequence is TGTGCCAGTAGTCCCAGGGAGATGATTCCGCGCGAGCAGTACTTC. Protein sequence: CASSPREMIPREQYF. Drawing the rest from reference TRBV19 and TRBJ2-7, the complete variable domain is DGGITQSPKYLFRKEGQNVTLSCEQNLNHDAMYWYRQDPGQGLRLIYYSQIVNDFQKGDIAEGYSVSREKKESFPLTVTSAQKNPTAFYLCASSPREMIPREQYFGPGTRLTVT.

The gene calls are TRBV14 and TRBJ1-2; D remains unclear. The V gene lost 1 base and the J gene lost 7 bases, with 13 bases spanning the gap. CDR3 size: 14 residues. Germline loops: CDR1 SGHDN, CDR2 FVKESK. The CDR3 nucleotides read TGTGCCAGCAGCCAAGTATTCAAGGGAACTGGCTACACCTTC. Translating gives CASSQVFKGTGYTF.

Ten or more counts support this clonotype. The chain combines TRBV29-1 with TRBJ2-7; D is undetermined. CDR1 and CDR2 (germline): SQVTM, ANQGSEA. The CDR3 has 11 residues. Trimming took 3 bases from V and 4 from J, leaving 7 bases between them. The DNA for the CDR3 is TGCAGCGTTGAGAGAGATTACGAGCAGTACTTC. Protein product: CSVERDYEQYF.

The chain has TRBV18 and TRBJ2-6, with no clear D. Between the trimmed V and J ends, which lost 5 bases and 0 bases, there was a span of 5 bases. Germline V gives CDR1 KGHSH, CDR2 LQKENI. The CDR3 is 14 amino acids. The CDR3 here is CASSSFSGANVLTF. In DNA, the CDR3 is TGTGCCAGCTCATCCTTCTCTGGGGCCAACGTCCTGACTTTC.

Ten or more counts support this clonotype. The genes are TRBV7-2 and TRBJ2-6; tentatively, D is TRBD1 (5 bases). The CDR3 length is 15 residues. Trimming stripped 1 base from V and 2 bases from J, with 6 bases between. Per the germline V gene, CDR1 is SGHTA and CDR2 is FQGNSA. The CDR3 DNA follows: TGTGCCAGCAGCTTAGGCAGGGCTGGGGCCAACGTCCTGACTTTC. Its protein is CASSLGRAGANVLTF. Complete variable domain (other parts from reference TRBV7-2 and TRBJ2-6): GAGVSQSPSNKVTEKGKDVELRCDPISGHTALYWYRQSLGQGLEFLIYFQGNSAPDKSGLPSDRFSAERTGGSVSTLTIQRTQQEDSAVYLCASSLGRAGANVLTFGAGSRLTVL.

This clonotype occurred many times. The J gene is TRBJ1-5, the V gene TRBV16; TRBD1 is a possible D gene (6 bases). Looked up from germline, CDR1 is KGHSY and CDR2 is FQNENV. Trimming took 5 bases from V and 7 from J, leaving 12 bases between them. The CDR3 has 13 residues. The CDR3 spells CASSVQGWQPQHF. The CDR3 DNA sequence: TGTGCCAGCAGCGTACAGGGTTGGCAGCCCCAGCATTTT.

V is TRBV7-3 and J is TRBJ1-5, with 7 bases aligning to TRBD1. V dropped 2 bases and J dropped 4; count of bases not matched to a gene: 5. The CDR3 consists of 15 residues. Germline CDR1 SGHTA, CDR2 FQGTGA. The CDR3 DNA reads as TGTGCCAGCAGCTTATCAGGGGGGGTTAATCAGCCCCAGCATTTT. Translated: CASSLSGGVNQPQHF.

This clonotype was recorded many times. The chain recombines TRBV5-1 with TRBJ1-5; D perhaps matches TRBD1 (5 bases). The CDR3 is 14 residues long. Germline V lookup: CDR1 SGHRS, CDR2 YFSETQ. The germline V and J ends were trimmed by 7 bases and 2 bases, with 13 bases remaining between them. CDR3 nucleotide sequence: TGCGCCAGCGGGGTCTGGGGACGCAATCAGCCCCAGCATTTT. Its protein product is CASGVWGRNQPQHF.

This clonotype was detected ten times or more. The V call is TRBV6-5, the J call TRBJ2-7; TRBD1 matches 7 bases. J was trimmed by 3 bases and V by 6 bases; bases with no gene match: 8. Per germline, CDR1 MNHEY and CDR2 SVGAGI. CDR3 size: 14 residues. CDR3 nucleotide sequence: TGTGCCAGCAGCATAGAGGCAGGGGGCTACGAGCAGTACTTC. Amino acid sequence: CASSIEAGGYEQYF.

The J gene is TRBJ2-5, the V gene TRBV20-1; D is perhaps TRBD2 (6 bases). The CDR3 has 14 amino acids. V was clipped by 2 bases and J by 3 bases, with 13 bases between them. Germline CDR1 reads DFQATT; CDR2 reads SNEGSKA (reference sequence). CDR3 DNA sequence: TGCAGTGCTAGATCGCTACTAGCAGAAGAGACCCAGTACTTC. This translates into CSARSLLAEETQYF.

This clonotype was detected only once. The rearrangement uses TRBV28 and TRBJ1-5; 7 nucleotides match TRBD1. There are 16 residues in the CDR3. Germline values: CDR1 MDHEN, CDR2 SYDVKM. The V segment lost 5 bases and the J segment 2 bases; nucleotides outside the gene matches: 9. The CDR3 region has the DNA TGTGCCAGCAGTCTAGACCGGACAGGAGGCAATCAGCCCCAGCATTTT. The encoded protein is CASSLDRTGGNQPQHF.

The table lists this clonotype with many counts. The chain uses TRBV14 and TRBJ2-7; no reliable D call. The CDR3 length is 14 residues. The V gene lost 0 bases and the J gene lost 6 bases, with 12 bases spanning the gap. Germline-derived CDR1 and CDR2 are SGHDN and FVKESK. This CDR3 reads CASSQDFLDGEQYF. DNA for the CDR3: TGTGCCAGCAGCCAAGATTTCCTTGACGGCGAGCAGTACTTC.

Ten or more counts support this clonotype. V gene TRBV20-1 combines with J gene TRBJ1-1; 7 bases are shared with TRBD1. Germline assignment: CDR1 DFQATT and CDR2 SNEGSKA (reference sequence). This CDR3 spans 11 amino acids. V lost 3 bases, J lost 11 bases, and 6 bases stayed unmatched. CDR3 sequence: CSASRDSWAFF. The CDR3 nucleotides read TGCAGTGCTAGCCGGGACAGTTGGGCTTTCTTT.

This clonotype was counted at least ten times. The chain recombines TRBV2 with TRBJ1-1; D is ambiguous. Germline-derived CDR1 and CDR2 are SNHLY and FYNNEI. Trimming took 7 bases from V and 5 from J, leaving 8 bases between them. CDR3 size: 11 residues. The CDR3 DNA sequence: TGTGCCAGCAATTCTGGGACTGAAGCTTTCTTT. Translation: CASNSGTEAFF.